This T cell receptor beta chain was sequenced during a study of cytomegalovirus exposure and HLA in healthy donors. The PCR used 60 Vbeta and 13 Jbeta primers. Assay: immunoSEQ multiplex PCR; the TCRdb copy retains only in-frame clones and omits some. The data hold approximately 150,000 clones, with approximately 84% observed a single time. V was pared by 6 bases and J by 4 bases, with 13 bases between. Per germline, CDR1 MNHEY and CDR2 SMNVEV (reference sequence). There are 14 residues in the CDR3. J is TRBJ2-1 and V is TRBV27; TRBD1 is a possible D gene (6 bases). This receptor was taken from a man aged 25-40 years in good health and CMV-seronegative. Material for sequencing was PBMCs. The DNA of the CDR3 is TGTGCCAGCAGCCAAGGACAGAAATACAATGAGCAGTTCTTC. Amino acids: CASSQGQKYNEQFF.